The text below deals with one TCR beta chain. This sample was taken from a study of shared clonotypes between healthy human individuals. This CDR3 contains 14 residues. From germline, CDR1 is SGHTA and CDR2 FQGNSA. V lost 3 bases and J lost 3, with 10 bases in between. TCRdb's table, derived via immunoSEQ multiplex PCR, lists solely in-frame clones and lacks some. The sample records some 2,100,000 clones, around 95% being singletons. V is TRBV7-2 and J is TRBJ2-3; D not resolved. The source of this sequence is a man in his late teens or twenties in good health. Material: naive CD4+ T cells sorted from blood. Subset described: CD45RA+ positively selected. CDR3 sequence reads: CASSFRQATDTQYF. DNA of the CDR3: TGTGCCAGCAGCTTTCGGCAGGCGACAGATACGCAGTATTTT.